The rows below give T cell receptor beta chains drawn from one sample of a study of T cells in Graves' hyperthyroidism and ophthalmopathy. TCRdb fed the multiplex PCR reads into MiXCR, producing one record per CDR3 protein. Of some 270,000 distinct CDR3 sequences listed, less than 15% are singletons. The material sequenced was blood. These receptors originate from a woman aged 30 to 39 with Graves' hyperthyroidism that later progressed to Graves' ophthalmopathy. CDR3s include the opening cysteine and the closing phenylalanine or tryptophan. The D gene is left open where the match is weak. The size field is filled for only some rows; it gives once, few, many or a size class.

clone_size j_call v_call d_call cdr3_nt cdr3_aa
many TRBJ2-2 TRBV12-3/TRBV12-4 TRBD1 TGTGCCAGCAGTACCGGGGGACAGGGGATCACCGGGGAGCTGTTTTTT CASSTGGQGITGELFF
many TRBJ2-1 TRBV7-3 NA TGTGCCAGCAGCTTAAATATCTACAATGAGCAGTTCTTC CASSLNIYNEQFF
NA TRBJ2-1 TRBV7-6 TRBD2 TGTGCCAGCAAAGCTTCGGGGACTAGCGGACCTCAGGAGCAGTTCTTC CASKASGTSGPQEQFF
many TRBJ2-3 TRBV28 NA TGTGCCACAACAGTCAATCCAGATACGCAGTATTTT CATTVNPDTQYF
NA TRBJ2-1 TRBV7-3 NA TGTGCCAGCAGCTTAGGGGTGACCCGGACAGATGAGCAGTTCTTC CASSLGVTRTDEQFF
many TRBJ1-2 TRBV30 TRBD1 TGTGCCTGGAGTCCCCCGACAGGGGGCAACTATGGCTACACCTTC CAWSPPTGGNYGYTF
many TRBJ2-7 TRBV6-2/TRBV6-3 NA TGTGCCAGCGTAACCCCCCCCGCGACCTACGAGCAGTACTTC CASVTPPATYEQYF
many TRBJ1-5 TRBV7-8 NA TGTGCCAGCAGCTCAAACAGGGCGAATTTTAATCAGCCCCAGCATTTT CASSSNRANFNQPQHF
many TRBJ1-5 TRBV7-2 NA TGTGCCAGCAGCTATGGGGGGATTAACCAGCCCCAGCATTTT CASSYGGINQPQHF
few TRBJ2-7 TRBV6-1 NA TGTGCCAGCAGTTCCCGACAGAATGTATACCACGAGCAGTACTTC CASSSRQNVYHEQYF
NA TRBJ2-4 TRBV24-1 NA TGTGCCACCAGTGATTCGGGAGAGATAGCCAAAAACATTCAGTACTTC CATSDSGEIAKNIQYF
NA TRBJ2-1 TRBV9 NA TGTGCCAGCAGCGTAGTTCTTAACGGGCAGTACAATGAGCAGTTCTTC CASSVVLNGQYNEQFF
many TRBJ2-3 TRBV12-3/TRBV12-4 NA TGTGCCAGCAGCCCCAGGGGCAGGGGCCCAGATACGCAGTATTTT CASSPRGRGPDTQYF
many TRBJ2-7 TRBV4-3 TRBD2 TGCGCCAGCAGCCAAACCCCGGGACTAGGGGACTACGAGCAGTACTTC CASSQTPGLGDYEQYF
many TRBJ2-5 TRBV20-1 TRBD2 TGCAGTGCTAGAGGACTAGCGGAAGAGACCCAGTACTTC CSARGLAEETQYF
many TRBJ2-3 TRBV7-9 NA TGTGCCAGCAGCCCACCCCCCGGGCGTTCCAGCACAGATACGCAGTATTTT CASSPPPGRSSTDTQYF
many TRBJ2-7 TRBV3-1 NA TGTGCCAGCAGCCAAGATGCCCAGGGTGAGGAGTACTTC CASSQDAQGEEYF
many TRBJ2-1 TRBV29-1 TRBD2 TGCAGCGTGCGGGCCGGGACTAGCGGACATAATGAGCAGTTCTTC CSVRAGTSGHNEQFF
many TRBJ2-1 TRBV3-1 NA TGTGCCAGCAGCGTGACGGAGGGCCGAAATGAGCAGTTCTTC CASSVTEGRNEQFF
few TRBJ2-2 TRBV4-2 TRBD2 TGTGCCAGCAGCCCCATTTGGCTAGCGGGAGGATGGACCGGGGAGCTGTTTTTT CASSPIWLAGGWTGELFF
many TRBJ1-4 TRBV28 NA TGTGCCAGCAGTCACGGACAAGCTGAAAAACTGTTTTTT CASSHGQAEKLFF
many TRBJ2-5 TRBV29-1 NA TGCAGCGTTGTCGGGGGCATGGAGACCCAGTACTTC CSVVGGMETQYF
NA TRBJ1-2 TRBV11-2 NA TGTGCCAGCAGCTCGAACCCCGGGACGGACAACTATGGCTACACCTTC CASSSNPGTDNYGYTF
many TRBJ2-5 TRBV7-9 TRBD1 TGTGCCAGCAGCATTACAGGGGCCCAAGAGACCCAGTACTTC CASSITGAQETQYF
NA TRBJ2-2 TRBV28 NA NA CASTSRRTGAYEQYFGPDTGELFF
few TRBJ2-7 TRBV28 NA TGTGCCAGCAGTCCAGACAAGCCCTCCTACGAGCAGTACTTC CASSPDKPSYEQYF
many TRBJ1-2 TRBV12-3/TRBV12-4 NA TGTGCCAGCAGTTTCGCAGGTCCGGATGGCTACACCTTC CASSFAGPDGYTF
many TRBJ2-3 TRBV7-3 TRBD2 TGTGCCAGCAGCCCCGACGGGGGGACCACAGATACGCAGTATTTT CASSPDGGTTDTQYF
many TRBJ1-3 TRBV7-3 TRBD1 TGTGCCAGCAGCTCAGGACAGGGAGCGGACACCATATATTTT CASSSGQGADTIYF
many TRBJ2-5 TRBV6-2/TRBV6-3 NA TGTGCCAGCAGAAGAATGGAGGGCCAAGAGACCCAGTACTTC CASRRMEGQETQYF
NA TRBJ2-7 TRBV19 NA TGTGCCAGTAGTAGCGGGTACTCGGGAGAGCAGTACTTC CASSSGYSGEQYF
many TRBJ1-3 TRBV30 TRBD1 TGTGCCAGCCCGGGACAGAACACCATATATTTT CASPGQNTIYF
few TRBJ2-7 TRBV28 TRBD1 TGTGCCAGCCAGGGACAGTCGTACTACGAGCAGTACTTC CASQGQSYYEQYF
many TRBJ2-7 TRBV12-3/TRBV12-4 TRBD2 TGTGCCAGCAGCCTTAGCGGGACGGCCTACGAGCAGTACTTC CASSLSGTAYEQYF
many TRBJ2-2 TRBV5-5 NA TGTGCCAGCAGCTTGGCCCAGCTGAACACCGGGGAGCTGTTTTTT CASSLAQLNTGELFF
many TRBJ2-6 TRBV14 NA TGTGCCAGCAGACGTACGACGGGGGGGGCCAACGTCCTGACTTTC CASRRTTGGANVLTF
NA TRBJ1-5 TRBV28 TRBD1 TGTGCCAGCACCCTCGGGACAGGGGGCACAGATACGCAGCATTTT CASTLGTGGTDTQHF
NA TRBJ1-1 TRBV12-3/TRBV12-4 NA TGTGCCAGCAGTGGGGGGAGAGCTTTCTTT CASSGGRAFF
many TRBJ2-7 TRBV10-1 NA TGCGCCAGCAGCCCGCAACCGACTAGAAACGAGCAGTACTTC CASSPQPTRNEQYF
NA TRBJ2-1 TRBV4-3 NA TGCGCCAGCAGCCAAGGGGTTCTGGACAGAGACTACATACTATACAATGAGCAGTTCTTC CASSQGVLDRDYILYNEQFF
many TRBJ2-2 TRBV2 NA TGTGCCAGCTCATCCAGGGGATTAACCGGGGAGCTGTTTTTT CASSSRGLTGELFF
many TRBJ2-1 TRBV6-2/TRBV6-3 TRBD2 TGTGCCAGCAGTGCCAGCGGGGACTACCTGTACCACAATGAGCAGTTCTTC CASSASGDYLYHNEQFF